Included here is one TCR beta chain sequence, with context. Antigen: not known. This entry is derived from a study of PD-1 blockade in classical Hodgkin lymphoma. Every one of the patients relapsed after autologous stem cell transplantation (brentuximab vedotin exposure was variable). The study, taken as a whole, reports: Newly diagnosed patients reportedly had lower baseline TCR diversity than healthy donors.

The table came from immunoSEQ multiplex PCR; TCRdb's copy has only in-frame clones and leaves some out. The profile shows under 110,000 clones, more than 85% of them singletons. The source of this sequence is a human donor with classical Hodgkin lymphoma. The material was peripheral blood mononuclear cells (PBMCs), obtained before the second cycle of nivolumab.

This CDR3 is CAWTMTGGYQPQHF. The DNA of the CDR3 is TGTGCCTGGACCATGACAGGGGGCTATCAGCCCCAGCATTTT. V gene TRBV30 combines with J gene TRBJ1-5, with 10 bases aligning to TRBD1. This CDR3 contains 14 residues. The trim removed 4 bases at V and 5 bases at J, leaving 5 bases unmatched. Looked up from germline, CDR1 is GTSNPN and CDR2 is SVGIG (reference sequence). The full variable domain, with the rest looked up from reference TRBV30 and TRBJ1-5, is SQTIHQWPATLVQPVGSPLSLECTVEGTSNPNLYWYRQAAGRGLQLLFYSVGIGQISSEVPQNLSASRPQDRQFILSSKKLLLSDSGFYLCAWTMTGGYQPQHFGDGTRLSIL.